This T cell receptor beta chain was profiled in a study of blood T cell repertoires in COVID-19. Across the whole study: Samples came from the United States, Italy and Spain, spanning acute and convalescent COVID-19. PBMCs, B-cell-depleted T cells, or T cells provided the cDNA or gDNA that made up the material.

In the authors' methods: From reference gene primer amplification, estimates of nucleated cell counts were derived. Data came from immunoSEQ multiplex PCR; TCRdb stores just in-frame clones and leaves some out. V and J calls and clone size follow that table, whereas D and trimming were derived from the DNA. Seen here are more than 65,000 clones, more than 80% observed once, and the top ten hold approximately 10%. V was pared by 0 bases and J by 6 bases, with 12 bases between. This CDR3 is built from 14 residues. CDR1 LGHDT and CDR2 YNNKEL come from the germline V gene (reference sequence). Sequencing was performed on peripheral blood. The chain carries TRBV3-1 (or the pseudogene TRBV3-2) and TRBJ2-7; D is undetermined. This TCR was recovered from a human donor in a cohort sampled during active COVID-19. CDR3 nucleotides: TGTGCCAGCAGCCAAGATGGCATCTCGTCCGAGCAGTACTTC. Translating gives CASSQDGISSEQYF.